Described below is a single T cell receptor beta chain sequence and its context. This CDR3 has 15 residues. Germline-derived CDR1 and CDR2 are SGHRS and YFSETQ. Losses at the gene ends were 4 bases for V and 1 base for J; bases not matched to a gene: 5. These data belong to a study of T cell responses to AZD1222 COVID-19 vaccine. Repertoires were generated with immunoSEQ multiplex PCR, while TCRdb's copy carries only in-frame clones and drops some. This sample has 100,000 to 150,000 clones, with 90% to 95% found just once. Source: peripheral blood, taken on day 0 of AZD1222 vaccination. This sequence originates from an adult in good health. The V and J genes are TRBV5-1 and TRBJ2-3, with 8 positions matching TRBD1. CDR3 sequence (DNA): TGCGCCAGCAGCCCCAGGGGGCTAGGCACAGATACGCAGTATTTT. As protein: CASSPRGLGTDTQYF.